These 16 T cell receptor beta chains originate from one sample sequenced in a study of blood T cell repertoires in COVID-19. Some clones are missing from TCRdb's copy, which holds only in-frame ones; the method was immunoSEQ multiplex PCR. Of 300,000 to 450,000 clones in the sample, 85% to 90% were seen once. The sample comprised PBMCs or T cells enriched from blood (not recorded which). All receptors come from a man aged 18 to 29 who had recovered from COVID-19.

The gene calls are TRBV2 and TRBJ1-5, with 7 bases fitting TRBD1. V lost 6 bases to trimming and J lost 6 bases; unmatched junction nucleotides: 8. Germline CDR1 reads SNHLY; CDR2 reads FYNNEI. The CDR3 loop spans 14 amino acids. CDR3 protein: CASRKETGSQPQHF. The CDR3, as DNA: TGTGCCAGCAGGAAAGAGACAGGGAGTCAGCCCCAGCATTTT.

The CDR3 nucleotides are TGCGCCAGCAGCTTGGCTCCCGGGACAGTGACTTCAGAGACCCAGTACTTC. As protein: CASSLAPGTVTSETQYF. This rearrangement joins TRBV5-1 to TRBJ2-5, with TRBD1 identical over 7 bases. CDR1 is SGHRS and CDR2 is YFSETQ in the germline V gene. V lost 0 bases and J lost 4; bases outside the gene matches: 12. The CDR3 runs to 17 residues.

The CDR3 region has the DNA TGCGCCAGCAGCCAGATGATTGTCGTGGACAGGGGTTGGTATGGCTACACCTTC. Protein: CASSQMIVVDRGWYGYTF. The chain is built from TRBV4-1 and TRBJ1-2, with TRBD1 matching 9 bases. The CDR3 has 18 amino acids. The V gene's germline CDR1 is MGHRA and CDR2 YSYEKL. Trimming took 3 bases from V and 5 from J; bases not matched to a gene: 16.

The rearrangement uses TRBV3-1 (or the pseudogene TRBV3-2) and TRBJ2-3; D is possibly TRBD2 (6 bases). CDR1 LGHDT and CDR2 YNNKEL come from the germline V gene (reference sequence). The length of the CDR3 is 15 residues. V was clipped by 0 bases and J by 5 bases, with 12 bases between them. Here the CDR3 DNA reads TGTGCCAGCAGCCAAGACCCGCCCGGGGGAGATACGCAGTATTTT. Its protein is CASSQDPPGGDTQYF.

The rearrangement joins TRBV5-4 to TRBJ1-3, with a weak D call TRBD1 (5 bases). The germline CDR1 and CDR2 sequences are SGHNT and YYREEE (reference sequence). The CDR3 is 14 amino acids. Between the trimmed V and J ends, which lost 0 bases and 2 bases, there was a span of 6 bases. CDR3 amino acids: CASSLEQAGNTIYF. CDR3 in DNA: TGTGCCAGCAGCTTGGAACAGGCTGGAAACACCATATATTTT.

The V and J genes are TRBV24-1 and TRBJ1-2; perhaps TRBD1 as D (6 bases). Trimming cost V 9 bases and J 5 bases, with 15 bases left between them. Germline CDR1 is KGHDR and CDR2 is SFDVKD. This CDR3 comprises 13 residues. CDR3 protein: CATPQGFRYGYTF. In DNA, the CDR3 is TGTGCCACCCCCCAGGGGTTCAGGTATGGCTACACCTTC.

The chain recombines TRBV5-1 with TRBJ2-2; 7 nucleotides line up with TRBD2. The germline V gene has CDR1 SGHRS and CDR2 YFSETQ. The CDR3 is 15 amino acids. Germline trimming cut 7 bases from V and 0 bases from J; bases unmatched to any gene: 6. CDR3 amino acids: CASGISGANTGELFF. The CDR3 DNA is TGCGCCAGCGGGATAAGCGGGGCGAACACCGGGGAGCTGTTTTTT. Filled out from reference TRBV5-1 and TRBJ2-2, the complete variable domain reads KAGVTQTPRYLIKTRGQQVTLSCSPISGHRSVSWYQQTPGQGLQFLFEYFSETQRNKGNFPGRFSGRQFSNSRSEMNVSTLELGDSALYLCASGISGANTGELFFGEGSRLTVL.

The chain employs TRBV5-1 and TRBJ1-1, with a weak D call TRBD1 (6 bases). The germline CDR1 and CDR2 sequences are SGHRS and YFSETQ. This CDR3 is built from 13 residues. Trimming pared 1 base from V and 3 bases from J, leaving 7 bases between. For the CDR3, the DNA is TGCGCCAGCAGCTTGACAGGGTACACTGAAGCTTTCTTT. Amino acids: CASSLTGYTEAFF.

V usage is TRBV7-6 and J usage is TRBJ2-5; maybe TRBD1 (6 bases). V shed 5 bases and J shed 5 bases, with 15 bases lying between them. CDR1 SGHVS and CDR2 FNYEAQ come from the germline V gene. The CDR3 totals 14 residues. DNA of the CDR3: TGTGCCAGCAGCGGAACGAGGGGGTACGAGACCCAGTACTTC. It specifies CASSGTRGYETQYF.

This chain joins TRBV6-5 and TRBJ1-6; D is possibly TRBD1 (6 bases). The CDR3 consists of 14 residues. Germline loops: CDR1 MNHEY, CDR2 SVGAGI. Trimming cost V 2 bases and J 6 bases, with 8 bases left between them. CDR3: CASSYGQLNSPLHF. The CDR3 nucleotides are TGTGCCAGCAGTTACGGACAGCTTAATTCACCCCTCCACTTT.

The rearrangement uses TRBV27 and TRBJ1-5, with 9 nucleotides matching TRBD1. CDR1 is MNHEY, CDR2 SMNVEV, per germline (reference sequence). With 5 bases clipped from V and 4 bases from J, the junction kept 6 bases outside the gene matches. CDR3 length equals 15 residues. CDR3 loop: CASSRDRGGNQPQHF. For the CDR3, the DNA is TGTGCCAGCAGTCGAGACAGGGGGGGTAATCAGCCCCAGCATTTT.

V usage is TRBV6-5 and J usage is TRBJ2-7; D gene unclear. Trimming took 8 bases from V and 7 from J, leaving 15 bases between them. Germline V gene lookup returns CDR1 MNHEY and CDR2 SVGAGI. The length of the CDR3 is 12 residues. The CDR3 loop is CASLNGQREQYF. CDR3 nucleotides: TGTGCCAGCCTAAACGGCCAGAGGGAGCAGTACTTC.

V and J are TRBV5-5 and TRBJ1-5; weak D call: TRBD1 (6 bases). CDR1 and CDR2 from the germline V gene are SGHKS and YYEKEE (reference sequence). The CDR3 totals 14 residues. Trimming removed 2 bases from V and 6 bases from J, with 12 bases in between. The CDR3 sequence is CASSFLTGPQPQHF. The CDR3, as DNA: TGTGCCAGCAGCTTTTTAACAGGGCCTCAGCCCCAGCATTTT.

This CDR3 is CASSIDAGGPVVQFF. DNA for the CDR3: TGTGCCAGTAGTATCGACGCGGGAGGGCCAGTCGTGCAGTTCTTC. The V call is TRBV19, the J call TRBJ2-1; 9 bases map to TRBD2. J lost 12 bases, V lost 3 bases, and 12 bases had no gene match. CDR1 LNHDA and CDR2 SQIVND come from the germline V gene (reference sequence). The CDR3 sequence is 15 residues long.

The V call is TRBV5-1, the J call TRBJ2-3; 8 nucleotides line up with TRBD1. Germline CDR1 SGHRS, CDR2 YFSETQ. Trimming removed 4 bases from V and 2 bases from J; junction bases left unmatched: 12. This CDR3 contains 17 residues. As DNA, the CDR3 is TGCGCCAGCAGCCCAGGTAGTGGGACAGGAGCCACAGATACGCAGTATTTT. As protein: CASSPGSGTGATDTQYF.

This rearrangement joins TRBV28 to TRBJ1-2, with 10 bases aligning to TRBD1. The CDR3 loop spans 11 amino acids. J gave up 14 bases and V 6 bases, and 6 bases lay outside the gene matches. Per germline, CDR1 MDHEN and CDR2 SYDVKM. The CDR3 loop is CASSRGQGWTF. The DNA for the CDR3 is TGTGCCAGCAGCCGGGGACAGGGGTGGACCTTC.